This TCR beta chain was observed in a study of T cells after somatic rescue of genetic block. Looked up from germline, CDR1 is SGHAT and CDR2 is FQNNGV. The CDR3 extends over 16 amino acids. Trimming at V came to 5 bases and at J to 6 bases, leaving 10 bases not matched to a gene. This clone was recorded only once. The data were produced by immunoSEQ multiplex PCR, yet TCRdb's version contains in-frame clones alone and is incomplete. This table holds roughly 11,000 clones, approximately 74% found once. The sample comprised peripheral blood mononuclear cells (PBMCs). The receptor's source is a boy aged 10-17 years. The rearrangement joins TRBV11-2 to TRBJ2-3; TRBD1 matches 11 bases. The CDR3 loop is CASSLLWDRGKDTQYF. The CDR3, as DNA: TGTGCCAGCAGCCTCCTCTGGGACAGGGGGAAGGATACGCAGTATTTT.